One and the same sample provided the 23 T cell receptor beta chains below, sequenced in a study of control samples from healthy donors and cancer patients. This table comes from immunoSEQ multiplex PCR, and its TCRdb copy is limited to in-frame clones, with some not included. The data contain about 150,000 clones, around 94% of them singletons. The sequenced material came from PBMCs. Source of these receptors: a man in his fifties or sixties with colorectal cancer.

This rearrangement joins TRBV7-2 to TRBJ2-1; D is uncertain. V was pared by 1 base and J by 13 bases, with 14 bases between. This CDR3 contains 13 residues. Germline V gives CDR1 SGHTA, CDR2 FQGNSA. The CDR3 loop is CASSLGPRVFQFF. CDR3 nucleotide sequence: TGTGCCAGCAGCTTAGGGCCTAGAGTCTTCCAGTTCTTC.

The chain links TRBV27 to TRBJ1-2; TRBD1 agrees at 10 bases. Germline V gene data show CDR1 as MNHEY and CDR2 as SMNVEV (reference sequence). J lost 3 bases, V lost 5 bases, and 3 bases had no gene match. The CDR3 consists of 14 residues. CDR3 DNA: TGTGCCAGCAGTCAGACAGGGGGCTACTATGGCTACACCTTC. Protein sequence: CASSQTGGYYGYTF.

CDR3: CASSLRGTGPPGLQYF. The CDR3 nucleotides are TGTGCCAGCAGCCTCAGAGGGACAGGGCCTCCAGGGTTGCAGTACTTC. The genes are TRBV12-1 and TRBJ2-7; the D call TRBD1 from the table was never checked on the DNA. TRBV12-1 counts as a pseudogene. This CDR3 region has 16 residues.

The V and J genes are TRBV19 and TRBJ2-2, with D perhaps TRBD1 (5 bases). Germline CDR1 LNHDA, CDR2 SQIVND (reference sequence). Deletions cut 1 base from V and 2 bases from J, with 8 bases between. CDR3 size: 15 residues. CDR3 loop: CASSIVQGNTGELFF. The DNA for the CDR3 is TGTGCCAGTAGTATAGTGCAGGGAAACACCGGGGAGCTGTTTTTT.

The genes are TRBV28 and TRBJ2-7, with 8 bases aligning to TRBD1. V dropped 6 bases and J dropped 2; count of bases not matched to a gene: 12. This CDR3 region has 16 residues. Germline assignment: CDR1 MDHEN and CDR2 SYDVKM. This chain's CDR3 is CASSLPPDREAYEQYF. CDR3 bases: TGTGCCAGCAGCCTACCGCCGGACAGGGAGGCCTACGAGCAGTACTTC.

The rearrangement uses TRBV27 and TRBJ2-1; 10 bases map to TRBD2. CDR1 and CDR2 (germline): MNHEY, SMNVEV (reference sequence). Trimming at V came to 0 bases and at J to 9 bases, leaving 14 bases not matched to a gene. There are 18 residues in the CDR3. The CDR3 DNA sequence: TGTGCCAGCAGTTTATCGAGCGGGGGGGCGCCGAGGGTGGGTGAGCAGTTCTTC. Its translation is CASSLSSGGAPRVGEQFF.

The V gene is TRBV27, the J gene TRBJ2-7; TRBD1 agrees at 9 bases. Per the germline V gene, CDR1 is MNHEY and CDR2 is SMNVEV (reference sequence). Germline trimming cut 1 base from V and 3 bases from J; bases unmatched to any gene: 4. CDR3 size: 15 residues. The CDR3 here is CASSLFGQGNYEQYF. The CDR3 DNA is TGTGCCAGCAGTTTATTCGGACAGGGGAACTACGAGCAGTACTTC.

Of note for this clone: Within the sample, other DNA sequences also encode this same CDR3. The chain combines TRBV6-5 with TRBJ2-7; 7 bases match TRBD1. The CDR3 has 14 residues. Germline-derived CDR1 and CDR2 are MNHEY and SVGAGI. J gave up 2 bases and V 2 bases, and 3 bases lay outside the gene matches. The DNA of the CDR3 is TGTGCCAGCAGTTACGGGCAGGGGGCCTACGAGCAGTACTTC. It translates to CASSYGQGAYEQYF.

The V gene is TRBV5-4, the J gene TRBJ2-7; 7 bases agree with TRBD1. Germline CDR1 SGHNT, CDR2 YYREEE (reference sequence). The CDR3 is 16 amino acids. V dropped 0 bases and J dropped 3; count of bases not matched to a gene: 9. CDR3 amino acids: CASSLGRGQSSYEQYF. The DNA of the CDR3 is TGTGCCAGCAGCTTGGGCCGGGGACAGTCAAGCTACGAGCAGTACTTC.

The rearrangement uses TRBV7-2 and TRBJ1-1, with TRBD1 as a possible D gene (6 bases). Trimming shortened V by 3 bases and J by 5 bases, and 16 bases separated the two germline ends. CDR1 and CDR2 from the germline V gene are SGHTA and FQGNSA. The CDR3 contains 15 residues. The CDR3 protein is CASSFQGGERTEAFF. Written as DNA, the CDR3 is TGTGCCAGCAGCTTTCAAGGGGGGGAGAGAACTGAAGCTTTCTTT.

This sequence joins TRBV6-5 and TRBJ2-2, with D perhaps matching TRBD2 (5 bases). CDR1 is MNHEY, CDR2 SVGAGI, per germline. V dropped 2 bases and J dropped 7 bases, with 17 bases sitting between them. The CDR3 is 16 amino acids. The CDR3 coding sequence is TGTGCCAGCAGTTACGTCCCGGGAATCTCGGTCGGGGAGCTGTTTTTT. Translation: CASSYVPGISVGELFF.

The V gene is TRBV2, the J gene TRBJ2-5, with D perhaps matching TRBD1 (6 bases). Trimming removed 6 bases from V and 5 bases from J, with 16 bases in between. Looked up from germline, CDR1 is SNHLY and CDR2 is FYNNEI. The CDR3 covers 14 residues. The CDR3 spells CASRYREQGETQYF. The DNA of the CDR3 is TGTGCCAGCAGATACAGGGAGCAAGGCGAGACCCAGTACTTC.

This sequence joins TRBV27 and TRBJ2-7; TRBD1 might be the D (6 bases). Germline CDR1 and CDR2: MNHEY and SMNVEV (reference sequence). V lost 6 bases and J 4 bases, leaving 19 bases between the germline ends. The CDR3 is 15 residues long. CDR3 DNA sequence: TGTGCCAGCAGCTCCAGGGGCGAAAACCAATACGAGCAGTACTTC. Translating it yields CASSSRGENQYEQYF.

The V call is TRBV28, the J call TRBJ1-2; 7 bases are a match to TRBD1. V trimming: 7 bases; J trimming: 5 bases; junction bases outside the gene matches: 10. This CDR3 region has 14 residues. Per germline, CDR1 MDHEN and CDR2 SYDVKM. CDR3 DNA: TGTGCCAGCACCGGTACAGGGGAAGTATATGGCTACACCTTC. Protein product: CASTGTGEVYGYTF.

This CDR3 is CASKGEETQYF. The CDR3 DNA reads TGCGCCAGCAAGGGGGAAGAGACCCAGTACTTC. This chain links TRBV5-1 with TRBJ2-5; tentative D call: TRBD1 (6 bases). Germline CDR1 reads SGHRS; CDR2 reads YFSETQ. Trimming removed 6 bases at V and 3 bases at J, with 6 bases between. This CDR3 comprises 11 residues. The full variable domain, its missing parts supplied by reference TRBV5-1 and TRBJ2-5, is KAGVTQTPRYLIKTRGQQVTLSCSPISGHRSVSWYQQTPGQGLQFLFEYFSETQRNKGNFPGRFSGRQFSNSRSEMNVSTLELGDSALYLCASKGEETQYFGPGTRLLVL.

The chain links TRBV7-9 to TRBJ2-7, with a tentative D call TRBD2 (7 bases). Trimming removed 5 bases from V and 11 bases from J, with 16 bases in between. Germline assignment: CDR1 SEHNR and CDR2 FQNEAQ (reference sequence). This CDR3 is 12 amino acids long. The CDR3 nucleotides read TGTGCCAGCAGCCACTCGGGGGGCAGAGAGTACTTC. It encodes CASSHSGGREYF.

The chain couples TRBV12-3 or TRBV12-4 to TRBJ2-2; D ambiguous. Deletions cut 6 bases from V and 3 bases from J, with 5 bases between. The CDR3 totals 12 residues. The CDR3 DNA follows: TGTGCCAGCAGCCTCGACACCGGGGAGCTGTTTTTT. Translated, it gives CASSLDTGELFF.

This chain links TRBV4-2 with TRBJ2-3; 8 bases map to TRBD2. Germline V gives CDR1 LGHNA, CDR2 YNFKEQ. The CDR3 spans 16 residues. Trimming cost V 0 bases and J 1 base; bases outside gene matches: 3. The CDR3 nucleotides are TGTGCCAGCAGCCAAGAAGGGCGGGGGGGCACAGATACGCAGTATTTT. Translating it yields CASSQEGRGGTDTQYF.

A few counts support this clone. V usage is TRBV7-9 and J usage is TRBJ1-5; D possibly corresponds to TRBD1 (6 bases). The germline CDR1 and CDR2 sequences are SEHNR and FQNEAQ (reference sequence). Deletions cut 5 bases from V and 3 bases from J, with 11 bases between. CDR3 length: 14 amino acids. In DNA form, the CDR3 reads TGTGCCAGCAGCCAGACAGGAAACAATCAGCCCCAGCATTTT. Encoded protein: CASSQTGNNQPQHF.

The chain couples TRBV27 to TRBJ2-2, with 10 bases matching TRBD2. Losses at the gene ends were 4 bases for V and 4 bases for J; bases not matched to a gene: 6. The CDR3 sequence is 16 residues long. Germline values: CDR1 MNHEY, CDR2 SMNVEV (reference sequence). The CDR3 DNA is TGTGCCAGCAGTTGGAGCGGGGGGGCGGTCACCGGGGAGCTGTTTTTT. Protein: CASSWSGGAVTGELFF.

About this clone itself: Other nucleotide sequences in the sample specify the same CDR3. The genes are TRBV21-1 and TRBJ2-2. TRBV21-1 is described as a pseudogene. The CDR3 has 17 amino acids. CDR3 sequence reads: CASSREQPDGYTGELFF. The CDR3 nucleotides are TGTGCCAGCAGCAGAGAGCAACCGGACGGCTACACCGGGGAGCTGTTTTTT.

The chain is built from TRBV5-4 and TRBJ2-1; 8 bases match TRBD2. CDR3 length: 16 residues. The V segment lost 1 base and the J segment 8 bases; nucleotides outside the gene matches: 11. Germline V gene sequence: CDR1 SGHNT, CDR2 YYREEE (reference sequence). As DNA, the CDR3 is TGTGCCAGCAGCTTGCCAGGTGCGGGGGGCCCCCATGAGCAGTTCTTC. Translating gives CASSLPGAGGPHEQFF. The complete variable domain, with remaining parts taken from reference TRBV5-4 and TRBJ2-1, reads ETGVTQSPTHLIKTRGQQVTLRCSSQSGHNTVSWYQQALGQGPQFIFQYYREEENGRGNFPPRFSGLQFPNYSSELNVNALELDDSALYLCASSLPGAGGPHEQFFGPGTRLTVL.

This clone has just one count. The chain is built from TRBV4-3 and TRBJ1-2, with 7 positions matching TRBD1. The CDR3 is 14 residues long. After removal of 5 bases from V and 6 bases from J, the junction contained 9 bases not matched to a gene. CDR1 LGHNA and CDR2 YSLEER come from the germline V gene. CDR3 sequence: CASSTIQGVDGYTF. The DNA of the CDR3 is TGCGCCAGCAGCACCATTCAGGGGGTTGATGGCTACACCTTC.